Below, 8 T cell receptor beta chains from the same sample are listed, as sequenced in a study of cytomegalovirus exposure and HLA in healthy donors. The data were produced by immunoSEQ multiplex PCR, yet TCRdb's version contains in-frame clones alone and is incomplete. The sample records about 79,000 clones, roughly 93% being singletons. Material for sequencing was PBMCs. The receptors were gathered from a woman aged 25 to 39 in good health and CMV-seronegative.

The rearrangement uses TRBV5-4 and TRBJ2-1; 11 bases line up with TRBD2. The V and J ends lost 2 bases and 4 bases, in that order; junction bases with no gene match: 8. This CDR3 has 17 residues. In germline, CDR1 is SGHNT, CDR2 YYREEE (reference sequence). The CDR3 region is CASSFVASGGLYNEQFF. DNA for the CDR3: TGTGCCAGCAGCTTTGTAGCTAGCGGGGGGCTATACAATGAGCAGTTCTTC.

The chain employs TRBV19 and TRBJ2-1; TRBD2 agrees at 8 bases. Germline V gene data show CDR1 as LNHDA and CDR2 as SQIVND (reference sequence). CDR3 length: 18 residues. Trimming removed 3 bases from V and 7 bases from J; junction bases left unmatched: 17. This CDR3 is CASSIQRTASGSGNEQFF. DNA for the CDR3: TGTGCCAGTAGTATTCAACGGACTGCCAGCGGGAGTGGGAATGAGCAGTTCTTC.

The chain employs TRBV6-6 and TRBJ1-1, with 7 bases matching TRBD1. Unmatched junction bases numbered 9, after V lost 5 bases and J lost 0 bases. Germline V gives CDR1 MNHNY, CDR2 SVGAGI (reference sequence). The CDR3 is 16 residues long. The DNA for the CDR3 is TGTGCCAGCAGTCCTACCCGACAGGGACTGAACACTGAAGCTTTCTTT. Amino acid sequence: CASSPTRQGLNTEAFF.

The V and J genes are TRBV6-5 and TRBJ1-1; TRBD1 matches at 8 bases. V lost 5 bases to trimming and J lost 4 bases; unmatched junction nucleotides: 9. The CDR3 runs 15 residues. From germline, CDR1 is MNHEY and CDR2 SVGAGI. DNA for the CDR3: TGTGCCAGCAGTCGAAGCGCCACAGGGGGCACTGAAGCTTTCTTT. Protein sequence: CASSRSATGGTEAFF.

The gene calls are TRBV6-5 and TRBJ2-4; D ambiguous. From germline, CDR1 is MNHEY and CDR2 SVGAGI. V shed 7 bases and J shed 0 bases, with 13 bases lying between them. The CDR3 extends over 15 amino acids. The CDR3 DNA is TGTGCCAGCAAACAAAGCGTTGTAGCCAAAAACATTCAGTACTTC. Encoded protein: CASKQSVVAKNIQYF.

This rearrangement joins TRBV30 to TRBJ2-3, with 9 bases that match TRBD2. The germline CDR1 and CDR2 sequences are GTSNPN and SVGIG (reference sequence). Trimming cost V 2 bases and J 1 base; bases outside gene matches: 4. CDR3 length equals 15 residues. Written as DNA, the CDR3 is TGTGCCTGGAGTTTGGCTAGCGGGGGCACAGATACGCAGTATTTT. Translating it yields CAWSLASGGTDTQYF.

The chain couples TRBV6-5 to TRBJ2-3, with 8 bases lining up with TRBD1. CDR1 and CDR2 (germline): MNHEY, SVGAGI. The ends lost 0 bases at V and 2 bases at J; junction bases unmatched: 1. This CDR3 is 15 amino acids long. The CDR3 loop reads CASSYSTGVTDTQYF. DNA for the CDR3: TGTGCCAGCAGTTACTCGACAGGGGTCACAGATACGCAGTATTTT.

The CDR3 is CASSTSSGGYNEQFF. The CDR3 bases are TGTGCCAGCAGCACCAGTAGCGGGGGATACAATGAGCAGTTCTTC. V usage is TRBV7-2 and J usage is TRBJ2-1, with TRBD2 matching over 9 bases. CDR1 is SGHTA and CDR2 is FQGNSA in the germline V gene. V shed 5 bases and J 4 bases; nucleotides not matched to a gene: 6. The CDR3 runs 15 residues.